A selection of T cell receptor beta chains follows, all from one sample in a study of CD8+ T cells in alopecia areata. Assay used: immunoSEQ multiplex PCR; TCRdb lists only in-frame clones, some missing. The sample includes fewer than 110,000 clones, over 80% of them seen just once. The starting material was CD8+ T cells sorted from blood, obtained at week 24, from a patient treated with tofacitinib. The receptors stem from a human donor with alopecia areata. Each CDR3 is given with its conserved first and last residue. D genes are given only for firm matches. A clone size is listed for some rows: how often the clone was seen (once, few, many), or a class if it is expanded.

J gene	V gene	D gene	clone size	CDR3 protein	CDR3 DNA
TRBJ1-1	TRBV5-1	NA	NA	CASFSQSPKHSEAFF	TGCGCCAGCTTCTCACAGTCTCCGAAGCATAGTGAAGCTTTCTTT
TRBJ1-2	TRBV6-5	TRBD1	NA	CASSSSTGADYGYTF	TGTGCCAGCAGTTCCTCAACAGGGGCCGACTATGGCTACACCTTC
TRBJ2-3	TRBV7-2	TRBD2	once	CASSERAGIVTDTQYF	TGTGCCAGCAGCGAAAGAGCGGGGATAGTGACAGATACGCAGTATTTT
TRBJ2-3	TRBV19	NA	NA	CATNVRVFTDTQYF	TGTGCCACCAACGTCAGGGTTTTCACAGATACGCAGTATTTT
TRBJ2-7	TRBV7-9	TRBD1	NA	CASSSTGTGSLYEQYF	TGTGCCAGCAGTTCCACCGGGACAGGGAGTCTCTACGAGCAGTACTTC
TRBJ2-1	TRBV11-2	NA	NA	CASSATGTQYNEQFF	TGTGCCAGCAGCGCTACCGGGACTCAATACAATGAGCAGTTCTTC
TRBJ2-5	TRBV25-1	NA	NA	CATTNLGVAETQYF	TGTGCCACCACAAATCTGGGGGTTGCAGAGACCCAGTACTTC
TRBJ2-7	TRBV30	NA	NA	CAWTGSSYEQYF	TGTGCCTGGACAGGGAGTTCCTACGAGCAGTACTTC
TRBJ2-1	TRBV29-1	NA	NA	CSVETGKSDEQFF	TGCAGCGTTGAAACCGGGAAAAGCGATGAGCAGTTCTTC
TRBJ2-5	TRBV29-1	TRBD1	NA	CSVPTGGTLQYF	TGCAGCGTTCCAACAGGGGGGACTCTCCAGTACTTC
TRBJ2-1	TRBV29-1	NA	few	CSARGASLSNEQFF	TGCAGCGCTAGGGGGGCTTCCCTAAGCAATGAGCAGTTCTTC
TRBJ2-2	TRBV7-2	NA	NA	CASSPSLGGREGSGELFF	TGTGCCAGCAGCCCCTCTCTCGGGGGCAGGGAGGGTTCCGGGGAGCTGTTTTTT
TRBJ1-6	TRBV19	NA	NA	CASSIVGNSPLHF	TGTGCCAGTAGTATAGTTGGCAATTCACCCCTCCACTTT
TRBJ2-7	TRBV30	NA	NA	CAWKEGRGYREQYF	TGTGCCTGGAAGGAGGGCAGGGGGTACCGGGAGCAGTACTTC
TRBJ2-3	TRBV2	NA	NA	CASGTYLLDTQYF	TGTGCCAGCGGGACCTACCTTCTAGATACGCAGTATTTT
TRBJ2-7	TRBV4-1	NA	NA	CASSQSGGLSYEQYF	TGCGCCAGCAGCCAAAGTGGGGGTCTCTCCTACGAGCAGTACTTC
TRBJ2-1	TRBV27	TRBD2	NA	CASSLASGGAGEQFF	TGTGCCAGCAGTTTGGCTAGCGGGGGGGCAGGAGAGCAGTTCTTC
TRBJ2-1	TRBV29-1	TRBD2	NA	CSVVTGTSYNNEQFF	TGCAGCGTCGTTACCGGGACTAGCTATAACAATGAGCAGTTCTTC
TRBJ2-2	TRBV29-1	NA	NA	CSVARGAGELFF	TGCAGCGTGGCCAGGGGGGCCGGGGAGCTGTTTTTT
TRBJ2-1	TRBV7-9	NA	NA	CASSLAGVYNEQFF	TGTGCCAGCAGCTTAGCGGGGGTATACAATGAGCAGTTCTTC
TRBJ2-3	TRBV11-2	TRBD2	NA	CASRLGLASTDTQYF	TGTGCCAGCAGGTTGGGACTAGCGAGCACAGATACGCAGTATTTT
TRBJ2-5	TRBV2	TRBD1	NA	CASSKKTGEETQYF	TGTGCCAGCAGTAAAAAAACAGGGGAAGAGACCCAGTACTTC
TRBJ2-1	TRBV6-1	TRBD1	NA	CASGRDRVGSNEQFF	TGTGCCAGCGGCCGGGACAGGGTGGGTAGCAATGAGCAGTTCTTC
TRBJ2-7	TRBV7-9	TRBD2	NA	CASTSSGGSYEQYF	TGTGCCAGCACCTCTAGCGGGGGCTCCTACGAGCAGTACTTC
TRBJ1-2	TRBV6-5	TRBD1	few	CASSTQGGSYGYTF	TGTGCCAGCAGTACCCAGGGGGGGTCCTATGGCTACACCTTC
TRBJ1-2	TRBV9	NA	NA	CASSVDPGYGYTF	TGTGCCAGCAGCGTAGATCCAGGTTATGGCTACACCTTC
TRBJ2-3	TRBV7-2	TRBD2	NA	CASSSLAGAPADTQYF	TGTGCCAGCAGCTCGTTAGCGGGGGCCCCTGCAGATACGCAGTATTTT
TRBJ2-3	TRBV7-9	NA	once	CASSPLGGPSTDTQYF	TGTGCCAGCAGCCCCCTCGGCGGGCCCAGCACAGATACGCAGTATTTT
TRBJ1-3	TRBV9	NA	NA	CASSVNSLSGNTIYF	TGTGCCAGCAGCGTAAACAGCCTCTCTGGAAACACCATATATTTT
TRBJ2-1	TRBV30	NA	NA	CASTGWAYNEQFF	TGTGCCTCGACAGGCTGGGCCTACAATGAGCAGTTCTTC
TRBJ2-1	TRBV2	NA	NA	CASGASRHNEQFF	TGTGCCAGCGGCGCTAGCCGGCACAATGAGCAGTTCTTC
TRBJ2-1	TRBV19	TRBD2	NA	CASSQTSGSYNEQFF	TGTGCCAGTAGTCAGACTAGCGGCTCCTACAATGAGCAGTTCTTC
TRBJ2-5	TRBV7-6	NA	NA	CASSLQGPLDQTQYF	TGTGCCAGCAGCCTCCAGGGACCCTTGGATCAGACCCAGTACTTC
TRBJ2-1	TRBV7-9	NA	NA	CASSSPDPITIGFF	TGTGCCAGCAGCTCCCCCGACCCGATCACCATCGGGTTCTTC
TRBJ2-3	TRBV14	NA	NA	CASSPLLAGTDTQYF	TGTGCCAGCAGCCCCCTCCTGGCCGGAACAGATACGCAGTATTTT
TRBJ2-7	TRBV25-1	NA	NA	CASSELIRDEQYF	TGTGCCAGCAGTGAACTTATACGGGACGAGCAGTACTTC
TRBJ2-3	TRBV28	TRBD1	once	CASRLSRTGGLADTQYF	TGTGCCAGCAGACTCTCCCGTACAGGGGGCCTCGCAGATACGCAGTATTTT
TRBJ2-3	TRBV18	TRBD1	NA	CASSPNSDRSTDTQYF	TGTGCCAGCTCACCAAATTCGGACAGGAGCACAGATACGCAGTATTTT
TRBJ2-1	TRBV4-3	TRBD1	NA	CASSQDTGTGGNEQFF	TGCGCCAGCAGCCAAGACACCGGGACAGGGGGTAATGAGCAGTTCTTC
TRBJ2-6	TRBV4-2	NA	NA	CASSQEWSSGANVLTF	TGTGCCAGCAGCCAAGAGTGGTCCTCTGGGGCCAACGTCCTGACTTTC
TRBJ1-2	TRBV27	NA	NA	CASSPIGGEPSGYTF	TGTGCCAGCAGTCCCATCGGGGGGGAACCGAGCGGCTACACCTTC
TRBJ2-3	TRBV7-8	NA	NA	CASSLGNDMGGPLDTQYF	TGTGCCAGCAGCTTAGGAAACGATATGGGGGGGCCGTTAGATACGCAGTATTTT